This T cell receptor (beta chain) is from a study of blood T cell repertoires in COVID-19. Study overall: Donors in the United States, Italy and Spain gave samples during acute or convalescent COVID-19. The analysed material was cDNA or gDNA that came from T cells, B-cell-depleted T cells, or PBMCs.

Per the original methods: Estimated nucleated cell counts came from reference gene primer amplification. Using immunoSEQ multiplex PCR, the repertoire was profiled, and TCRdb retains in-frame clones only, with some absent. That table is the source of V, J and clone size, and D and trimming were worked out from the DNA. The sample lists approximately 140,000 clones; approximately 86% were seen once. CDR1 and CDR2 (germline): KGHDR, SFDVKD. CDR3 length: 15 residues. V lost 3 bases to trimming and J lost 1 base, with 11 bases between them. Sequencing was performed on peripheral blood. This chain uses TRBV24-1 with TRBJ2-5, with D perhaps TRBD1 (5 bases). The sequence came from a man between 70 and 80 years old with acute or convalescent COVID-19. This chain's CDR3 is CATSDPGKVQETQYF. CDR3 sequence (DNA): TGTGCCACCAGTGATCCAGGGAAGGTCCAAGAGACCCAGTACTTC.